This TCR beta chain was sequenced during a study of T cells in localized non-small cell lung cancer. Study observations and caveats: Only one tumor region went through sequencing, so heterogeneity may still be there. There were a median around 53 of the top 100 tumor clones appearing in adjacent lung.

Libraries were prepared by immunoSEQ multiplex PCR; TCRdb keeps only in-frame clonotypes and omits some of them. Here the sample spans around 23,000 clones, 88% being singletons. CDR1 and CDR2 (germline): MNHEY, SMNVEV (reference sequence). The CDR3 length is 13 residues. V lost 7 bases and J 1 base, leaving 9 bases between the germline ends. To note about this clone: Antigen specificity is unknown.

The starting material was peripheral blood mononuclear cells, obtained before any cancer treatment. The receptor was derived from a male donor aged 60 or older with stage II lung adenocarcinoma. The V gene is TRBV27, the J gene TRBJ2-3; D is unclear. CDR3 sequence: CASTTARTDTQYF. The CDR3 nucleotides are TGTGCCAGCACCACCGCTCGCACAGATACGCAGTATTTT.